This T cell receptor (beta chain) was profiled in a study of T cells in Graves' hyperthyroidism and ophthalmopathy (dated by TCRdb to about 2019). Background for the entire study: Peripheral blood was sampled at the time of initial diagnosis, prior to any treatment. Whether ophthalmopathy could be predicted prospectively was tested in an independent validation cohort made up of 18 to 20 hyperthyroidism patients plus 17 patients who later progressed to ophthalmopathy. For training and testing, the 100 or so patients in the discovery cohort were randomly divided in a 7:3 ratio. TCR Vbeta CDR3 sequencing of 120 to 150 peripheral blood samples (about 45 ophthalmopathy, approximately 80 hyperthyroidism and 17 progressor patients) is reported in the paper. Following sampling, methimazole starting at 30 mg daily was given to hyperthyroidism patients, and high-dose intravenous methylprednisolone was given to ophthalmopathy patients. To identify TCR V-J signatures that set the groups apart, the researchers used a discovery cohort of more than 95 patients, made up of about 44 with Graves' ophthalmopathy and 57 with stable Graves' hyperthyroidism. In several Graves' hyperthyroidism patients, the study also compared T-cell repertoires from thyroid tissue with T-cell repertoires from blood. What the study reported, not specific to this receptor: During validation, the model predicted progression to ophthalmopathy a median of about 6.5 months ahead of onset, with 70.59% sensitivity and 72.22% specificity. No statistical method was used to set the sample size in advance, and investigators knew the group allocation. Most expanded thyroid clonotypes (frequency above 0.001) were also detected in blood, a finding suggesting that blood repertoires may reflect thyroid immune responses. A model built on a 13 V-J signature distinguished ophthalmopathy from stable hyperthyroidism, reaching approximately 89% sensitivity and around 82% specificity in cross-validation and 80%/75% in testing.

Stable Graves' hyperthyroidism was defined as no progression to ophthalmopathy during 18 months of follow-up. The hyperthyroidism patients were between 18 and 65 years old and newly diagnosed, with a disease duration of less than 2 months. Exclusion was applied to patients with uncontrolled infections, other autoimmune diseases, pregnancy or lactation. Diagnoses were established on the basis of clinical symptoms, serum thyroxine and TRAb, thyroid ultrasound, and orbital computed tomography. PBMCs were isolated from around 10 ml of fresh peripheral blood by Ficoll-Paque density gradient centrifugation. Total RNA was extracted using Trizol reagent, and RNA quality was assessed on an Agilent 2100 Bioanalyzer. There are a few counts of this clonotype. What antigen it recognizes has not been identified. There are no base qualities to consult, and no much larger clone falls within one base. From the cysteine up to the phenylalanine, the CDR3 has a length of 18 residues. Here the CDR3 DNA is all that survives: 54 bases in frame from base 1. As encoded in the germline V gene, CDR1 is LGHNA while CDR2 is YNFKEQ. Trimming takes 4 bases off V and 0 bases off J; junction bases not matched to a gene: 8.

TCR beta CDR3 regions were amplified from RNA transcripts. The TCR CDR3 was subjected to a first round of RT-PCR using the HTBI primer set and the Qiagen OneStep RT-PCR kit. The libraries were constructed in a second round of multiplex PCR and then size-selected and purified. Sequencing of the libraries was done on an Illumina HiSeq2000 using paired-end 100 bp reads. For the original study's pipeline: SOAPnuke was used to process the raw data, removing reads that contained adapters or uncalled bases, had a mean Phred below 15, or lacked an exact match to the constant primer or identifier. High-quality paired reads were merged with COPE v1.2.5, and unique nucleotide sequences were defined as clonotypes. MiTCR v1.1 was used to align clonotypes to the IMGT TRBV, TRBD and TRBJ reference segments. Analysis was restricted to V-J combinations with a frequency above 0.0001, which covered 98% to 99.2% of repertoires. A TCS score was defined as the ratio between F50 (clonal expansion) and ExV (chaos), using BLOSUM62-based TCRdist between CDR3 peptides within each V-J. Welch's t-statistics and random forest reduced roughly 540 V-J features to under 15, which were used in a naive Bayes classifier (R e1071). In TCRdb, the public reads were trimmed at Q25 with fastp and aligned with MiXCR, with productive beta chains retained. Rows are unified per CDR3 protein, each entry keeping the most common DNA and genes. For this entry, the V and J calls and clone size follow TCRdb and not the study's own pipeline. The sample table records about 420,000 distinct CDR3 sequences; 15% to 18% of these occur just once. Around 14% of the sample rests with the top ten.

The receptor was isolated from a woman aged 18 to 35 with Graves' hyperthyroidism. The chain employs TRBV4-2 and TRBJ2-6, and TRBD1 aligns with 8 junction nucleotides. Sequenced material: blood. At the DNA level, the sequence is TGTGCCAGCAGCCTACAGGGGGAAGAAAGCTCTGGGGCCAACGTCCTGACTTTC. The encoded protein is CASSLQGEESSGANVLTF.